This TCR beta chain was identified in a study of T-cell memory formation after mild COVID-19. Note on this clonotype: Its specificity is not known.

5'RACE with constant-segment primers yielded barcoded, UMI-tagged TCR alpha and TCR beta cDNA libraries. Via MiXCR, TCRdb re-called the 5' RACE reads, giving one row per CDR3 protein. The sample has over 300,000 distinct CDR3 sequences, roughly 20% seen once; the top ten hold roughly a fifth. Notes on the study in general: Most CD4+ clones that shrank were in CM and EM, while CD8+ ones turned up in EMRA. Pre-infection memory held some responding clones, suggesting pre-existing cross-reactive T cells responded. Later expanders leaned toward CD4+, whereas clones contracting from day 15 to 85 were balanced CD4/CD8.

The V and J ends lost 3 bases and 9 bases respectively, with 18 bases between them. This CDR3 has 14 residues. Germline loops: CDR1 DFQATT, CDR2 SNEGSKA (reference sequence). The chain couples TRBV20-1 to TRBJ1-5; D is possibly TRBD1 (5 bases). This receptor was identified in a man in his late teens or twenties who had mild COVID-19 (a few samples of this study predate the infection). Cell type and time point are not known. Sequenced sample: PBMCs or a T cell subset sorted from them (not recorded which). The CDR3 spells CSARSGRPGTPQHF. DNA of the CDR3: TGCAGTGCTAGGAGCGGACGGCCAGGGACGCCCCAGCATTTT.